This entry is about one TCR beta chain. The sample is drawn from a study of blood T cell repertoires in COVID-19. Study-level information: Material from acute and convalescent COVID-19 was sourced from the United States, Italy and Spain. PBMCs, B-cell-depleted T cells, or T cells were the source of the cDNA or gDNA that made up the material.

V was clipped by 8 bases and J by 4 bases; unmatched bases: 9. Looked up from germline, CDR1 is LNHDA and CDR2 is SQIVND (reference sequence). This CDR3 has 14 residues. Per the original methods: Amplification from reference gene primers served as the basis for estimated nucleated cell counts. Clones were sequenced by immunoSEQ multiplex PCR, and TCRdb holds only the in-frame ones, with some missing. V, J and clone size derive from that table, while D and trimming were established from the DNA sequence. The sample lists 68,000 or so clones; roughly 88% were seen once. The chain combines TRBV19 with TRBJ1-2, with 8 bases that match TRBD1. This TCR derives from a human donor in a cohort sampled during active COVID-19. The specimen sequenced was peripheral blood. The CDR3 DNA follows: TGTGCCAGTTCCGGGACAGGAGATTTCTATGGCTACACCTTC. This sequence encodes CASSGTGDFYGYTF.